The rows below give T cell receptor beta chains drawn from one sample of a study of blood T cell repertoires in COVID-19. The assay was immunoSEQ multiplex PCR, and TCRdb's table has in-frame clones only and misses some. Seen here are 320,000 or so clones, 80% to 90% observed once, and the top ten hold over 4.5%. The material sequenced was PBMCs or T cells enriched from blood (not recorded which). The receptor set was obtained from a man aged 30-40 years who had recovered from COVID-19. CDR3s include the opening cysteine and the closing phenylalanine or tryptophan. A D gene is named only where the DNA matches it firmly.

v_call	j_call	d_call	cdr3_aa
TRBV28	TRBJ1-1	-	CASSLYRDTEAFF
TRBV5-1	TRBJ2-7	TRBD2	CASSLGGLAGGLSYEQYF
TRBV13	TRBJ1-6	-	CASRSTGHGSPLHF
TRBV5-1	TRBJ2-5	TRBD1	CASRLGQKETQYF
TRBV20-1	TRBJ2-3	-	CSASDRGALTDTQYF
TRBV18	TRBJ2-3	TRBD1	CASSPGTGGSFTDTQYF
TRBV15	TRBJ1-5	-	CATSSEQGSNQPQHF
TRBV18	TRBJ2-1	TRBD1	CASSPGTGSYNEQFF
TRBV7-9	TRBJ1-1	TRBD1	CASNRQGAEAFF
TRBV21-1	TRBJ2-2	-	CASSTTHRGWTGELFF
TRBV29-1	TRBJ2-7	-	CSVEDLSDAGGSAYEQYF
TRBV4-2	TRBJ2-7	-	CASSQDPGYSTYEQYF
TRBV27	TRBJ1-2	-	CASRGGNYGYTF
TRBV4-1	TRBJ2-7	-	CASSQSTNRAGKYF
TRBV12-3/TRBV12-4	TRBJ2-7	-	CASSPQGYEQYF
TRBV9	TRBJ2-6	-	CASSVQTGALSGANVLTF
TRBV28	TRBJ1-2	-	CASSLSSDYGYTF
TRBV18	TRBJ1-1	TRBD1	CASSQVEQGDTEAFF
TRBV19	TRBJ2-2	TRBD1	CASSGTGGFRTGELFF
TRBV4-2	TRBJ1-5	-	CASSQEIVDSGNQPQHF
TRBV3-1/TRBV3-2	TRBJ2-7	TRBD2	CASSLGLAGTYEQYF
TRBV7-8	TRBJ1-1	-	CASSVVGSGTEAFF
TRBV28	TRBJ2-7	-	CASSAGTLYEQYF
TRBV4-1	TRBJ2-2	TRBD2	CASSQTGLAGNTGELFF
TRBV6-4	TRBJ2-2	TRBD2	CASRKTSGASTGELFF
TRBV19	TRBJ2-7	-	CASSSGQTLYEQYF
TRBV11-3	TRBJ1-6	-	CASSTKPRGPNSPLHF
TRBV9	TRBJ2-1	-	CASSVTGGSGEQFF
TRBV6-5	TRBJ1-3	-	CASSSRGGRNTIYF